This TCR beta chain is drawn from a study of STAT3 mutations in large granular lymphocyte leukemia. General study findings and limits: Differing intervals and regimens complicate linking therapy response to clone burden. Every T-LGLL patient had at least one immunodominant TCRbeta clonotype.

Concerning this clone itself: Its antigen is unidentified.

Using immunoSEQ multiplex PCR, the repertoire was profiled, and TCRdb retains in-frame clones only, with some absent. The repertoire holds 4,500 to 6,000 clones, approximately 91% seen once, with around a sixth in the top ten. The V end lost 6 bases, the J end lost 1 base, and 9 bases lay between the germline ends. The CDR3 contains 13 residues. Germline values: CDR1 SNHLY, CDR2 FYNNEI. Source material: PBMCs. J is TRBJ1-1 and V is TRBV2; D unclear. The receptor was isolated from a human donor with T large granular lymphocyte leukemia. Some clones in this sample may be carry-over from other donors' samples. Here the CDR3 reads CASSREGNTEAFF. CDR3 bases: TGTGCCAGCAGCCGGGAGGGGAACACTGAAGCTTTCTTT. The variable domain in full, completed from reference TRBV2 and TRBJ1-1, reads EPEVTQTPSHQVTQMGQEVILRCVPISNHLYFYWYRQILGQKVEFLVSFYNNEISEKSEIFDDQFSVERPDGSNFTLKIRSTKLEDSAMYFCASSREGNTEAFFGQGTRLTVV.